This T cell receptor beta chain is drawn from a study of STAT5B mutations in CD4+ large granular lymphocyte leukemia. Findings of the study overall: CD4-sorted patient repertoires seemed more clonal than healthy CD4+ repertoires. Main leukemic clonotypes were patient-specific, but roughly 25% appeared at low frequency elsewhere.

The data were produced by immunoSEQ multiplex PCR, yet TCRdb's version contains in-frame clones alone and is incomplete. This table holds 30,000 to 35,000 clones, approximately 67% found once. This clone was counted a single time. Its antigen is currently unknown. The source is a human donor in good health. Sequencing was performed on CD4+ T cells from blood buffy coats.

The CDR3 region has the DNA TGTGCCAGCAGCTTAATCGGGACTAGCTTTACCGGGGAGCTGTTTTTT. Translation: CASSLIGTSFTGELFF. This chain joins TRBV7-6 and TRBJ2-2, with TRBD2 identical over 9 bases. V lost 2 bases and J lost 5; bases outside the gene matches: 6. The V gene's germline CDR1 is SGHVS and CDR2 FNYEAQ. This CDR3 region has 16 residues.